Listed below are T cell receptor beta chains from one sample, sequenced in a study of CD8 T cells in ankylosing spondylitis. TCRdb re-called the 5' RACE reads through MiXCR, storing one row per CDR3 protein. The sample lists more than 300,000 distinct CDR3 sequences; roughly 12% were seen once. Sequencing used blood, either unsorted or a sorted T cell fraction (not recorded which). All receptors come from a female donor with ankylosing spondylitis or in good health (not recorded which). Both conserved end residues are part of each CDR3. Each record gives: clone size, D gene, J gene, V gene, CDR3 protein, CDR3 DNA. D genes are given only for firm matches. Expanded clones get a size class; other rows say once, few or many, or leave the size out.

many	TRBD1	TRBJ2-4	TRBV20-1	CSASRPGGLNIQYF	TGCAGTGCTAGCCGTCCAGGGGGATTAAACATTCAGTACTTC
many	TRBD1	TRBJ1-1	TRBV4-1	CASSQDIGTGGADTEAFF	TGCGCCAGCAGCCAAGATATAGGGACAGGGGGCGCGGACACTGAAGCTTTCTTT
many	-	TRBJ2-1	TRBV5-1	CASAGLSTGEQFF	TGCGCCAGCGCGGGACTCTCGACTGGGGAGCAGTTCTTC
many	TRBD1	TRBJ2-1	TRBV20-1	CSASNLRQGVYNEQFF	TGCAGTGCTAGTAACCTCAGACAGGGGGTTTACAATGAGCAGTTCTTC
many	TRBD1	TRBJ2-7	TRBV5-1	CASSLPGQGSEQYF	TGCGCCAGCAGCTTACCGGGACAGGGGAGTGAGCAGTACTTC
-	TRBD2	TRBJ2-1	TRBV10-3	CAISETRESGILYNEQFF	TGTGCCATCAGTGAGACGAGGGAGAGCGGGATCCTCTACAATGAGCAGTTCTTC
-	-	TRBJ2-6	TRBV7-8	CASSTYGVDYSGANVLTF	TGTGCCAGCAGCACCTACGGTGTCGACTACTCTGGGGCCAACGTCCTGACTTTC
-	-	TRBJ1-1	TRBV5-1	CASSLAAGEGTTEAFF	TGCGCCAGCAGCTTGGCCGCGGGGGAGGGGACCACTGAAGCTTTCTTT
many	-	TRBJ2-5	TRBV20-1	CSARVPSSETQYF	TGCAGTGCTAGAGTTCCAAGCTCGGAGACCCAGTACTTC
few	-	TRBJ2-1	TRBV5-6	CASSRGQPYNEQFF	TGTGCCAGCAGCCGAGGACAACCGTACAATGAGCAGTTCTTC
-	TRBD1	TRBJ1-2	TRBV20-1	CSANRGGLYGYTF	TGCAGTGCTAACAGGGGGGGTCTTTATGGCTACACCTTC
-	-	TRBJ2-2	TRBV7-9	CASSGRTAFLWGELFF	TGTGCCAGCAGCGGTCGGACAGCGTTTCTGTGGGGGGAGCTGTTTTTT
-	TRBD2	TRBJ2-3	TRBV20-1	CSARVAGGSSDTQYF	TGCAGTGCTAGGGTAGCGGGAGGCTCATCCGATACGCAGTATTTT
many	-	TRBJ2-3	TRBV6-1	CATTLSRGTDTQYF	TGTGCCACCACATTGTCTCGGGGCACAGATACGCAGTATTTT
-	TRBD2	TRBJ2-5	TRBV6-1	CASSPIAGGTKETQYF	TGTGCCAGCAGTCCTATAGCGGGGGGCACTAAAGAGACCCAGTACTTC
-	TRBD1	TRBJ2-5	TRBV5-1	CASSLGGQGEGTQYF	TGCGCCAGCAGCTTGGGCGGACAGGGGGAAGGAACCCAGTACTTC